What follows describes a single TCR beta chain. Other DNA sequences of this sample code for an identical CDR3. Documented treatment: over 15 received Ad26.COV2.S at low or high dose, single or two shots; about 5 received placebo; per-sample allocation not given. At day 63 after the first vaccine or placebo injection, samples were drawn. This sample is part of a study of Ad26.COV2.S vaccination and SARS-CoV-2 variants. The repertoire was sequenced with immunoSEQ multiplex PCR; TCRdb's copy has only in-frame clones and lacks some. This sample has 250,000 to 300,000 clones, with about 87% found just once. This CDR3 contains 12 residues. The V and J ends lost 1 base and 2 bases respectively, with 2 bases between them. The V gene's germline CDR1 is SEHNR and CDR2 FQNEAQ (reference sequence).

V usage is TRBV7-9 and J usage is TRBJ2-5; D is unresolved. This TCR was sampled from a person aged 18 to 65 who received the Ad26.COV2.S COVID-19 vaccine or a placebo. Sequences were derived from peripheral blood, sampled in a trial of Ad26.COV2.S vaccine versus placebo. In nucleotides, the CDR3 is TGTGCCAGCAGCTTAGTTCAAGAGACCCAGTACTTC. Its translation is CASSLVQETQYF.